This T cell receptor (beta chain) was found in a study of T cell responses to AZD1222 COVID-19 vaccine listed by TCRdb under 2021. At the level of the whole study: AZD1222 recipients whose second dose came at about 4 weeks and those whose second dose came at about 12 weeks were combined into one group, since spike-specific TCR depth and breadth did not differ between the two schedules. A total of 233 trial participants underwent TCR sequencing, of whom about 210 had received two doses of AZD1222 and approximately 26 had received two doses of the MenACWY control vaccine. Enrollment into the trials was organized by age into subgroups of 18-55, 56-69 and 70-plus years, and those subgroups contained approximately 150, 30 and 60 TCR-sequenced participants, respectively.

As to this clone: Its antigen has not been determined. Qualities for individual bases were not recorded, and no much larger clone is one base off.

The CDR3 regions of human TCRbeta chains were analyzed by immunosequencing. Turning to the authors' computational methods: Repertoire TCRs were checked for matches against a reference library of SARS-CoV-2-specific TCRs that had been generated using the MIRA antigen-specificity platform. Breadth was defined as the fraction of unique TCRs that were SARS-CoV-2-associated. Depth was defined as the fraction of total T cells that were SARS-CoV-2-associated. Using the MIRA data, each spike-specific TCR was assigned both to the spike region to which the TCR was reactive and to a CD4 or CD8 class. Log10-transformed breadth and depth values were compared by one-way ANOVA with Sidak's multiple comparisons tests. The table comes from immuneACCESS by way of TCRdb, which keeps in-frame sequences with V and J called. Part of the clones is missing from these tables; in studies checked, under half for an unresolved V gene and the rest for unknown reasons. Clone size and V and J calls were adopted from that table, with D and trimming inferred from the DNA. The sample table shows some 150,000 clones, and around 90% are seen once. The ten largest account for around 5.4% of the sample.

Broader findings and caveats from the paper: In the small 56-69-year group, the increase in depth fell short of significance, most likely because of low power. Conclusions about previously exposed vaccinees are limited, since just 5 or 6 AZD1222 recipients were seropositive for SARS-CoV-2 at baseline. Participants were mostly white British, with more females than males. The authors suggested clonal diversity may have been underestimated. Because no samples from the day 14 peak response were available, repertoires could be characterized only after the peak T cell response. After two AZD1222 doses, both the breadth and the depth of spike-specific TCRs were significantly higher than at day 0 and than in MenACWY recipients. CD4 TCRs associated with the vaccine covered the entire spike protein, and the dominant responses were in regions 160-218 and 743-854. Reportedly, almost half of the unique spike-specific TCRs recognized epitopes lying outside the regions that are mutated in the B.1.351 and B.1.1.7 variants.

The sample's time point label is to be understood as: baseline before first vaccination. Vaccinee samples were obtained from the UK trials COV001 and COV002, which included a single-blind randomized controlled phase 2/3 trial of AZD1222 (ChAdOx1 nCoV-19) in healthy adults. Trial participant PBMC samples were collected at day 0 and day 28 after the second dose for TCRbeta chain sequencing. This TCR came from an adult in good health. The input for sequencing was peripheral blood, taken on day 0 of AZD1222 vaccination.

The bases read TGTGCCAGCAGCCTAACCTCGACAGGGAGAGACAAACTGTTTTTT. Translated, this is CASSLTSTGRDKLFF. Recombination joined TRBV7-2 with TRBJ1-4; 7 central bases correspond to TRBD1. Looking up the germline V gene yields CDR1 SGHTA and CDR2 FQGNSA. Relative to germline, V is missing 5 bases and J is missing 11 bases, with 14 bases of the junction outside any gene match. Including the terminal cysteine and phenylalanine, the CDR3 comprises 15 residues. The read is trimmed to its CDR3 DNA, 45 bases read in frame from base 1.